This TCR beta chain stems from a study of blood T cells in healthy people across ages (dated by TCRdb to between 2014 and 2017). Regarding the research as a whole: Template switching captured roughly one uniquely barcoded TCR beta cDNA molecule per two T cells in model experiments. The study analyzed two additional independent replicas of 1 million unique cDNA reads from the same blood draw for two donors, one aged 18 to 30 and one aged 80 or older. Donors were grouped into four age groups: young (average 16 years), middle-aged (roughly 37), aged (roughly 62) and long-lived (less than 85). To avoid experimental bias, donors of different ages were distributed randomly across sequencing lanes. To track age-related changes in TCR beta repertoire diversity, the study relied on deep sequencing normalized with unique cDNA molecular identifiers. Study-level results and caveats: Observed TCR beta diversity correlated strongly with the percentage of naive T cells measured by flow cytometry. Estimates of total diversity based on one million sequenced T cells were regarded as lower bounds and as underestimates. Bulk unsorted PBMC profiling prevented conclusive comparison of naive and antigen-experienced compartments. Compared with the aged group, the long-lived group had more naive CD4+ T cells, fewer expanded clones and increased TCR diversity, a pattern suggesting age selection. The CMV infection status of donors was not known, potentially confounding age-related changes in expanded clonotypes. As age increased, observed TCR beta diversity per million T cells dropped in a roughly linear way, and a significant reduction was already evident by age 40.

The CDR3 runs 16 residues from the cysteine to the phenylalanine. Just the 48-base CDR3 DNA is kept, in frame starting at base 1. CDR1 is given as SGHTA and CDR2 as FQGNSA, both from the germline V gene. The donors were roughly 38 Caucasian individuals from Russia, aged 6 to 90 years, who were systemically healthy. Around 10 milliliters of peripheral blood were drawn from each donor into EDTA-treated Vacutainer tubes. Ficoll-Paque density-gradient centrifugation was used to isolate PBMCs, with at least 6.5 million per sample. Trizol reagent was used to extract total RNA from PBMCs, with at least 5 micrograms per sample. The percentages of naive CD45RAhigh/CD27high T cells were determined by flow cytometry on a PBMC aliquot from every donor. The library came from 5' RACE. For sequencing, an Illumina HiSeq 2500 was employed. A second roughly 6 to 11 cycle PCR used a sample-barcoded 5' primer and a J-beta primer mix. A template-switch 5' adaptor carrying 12 random nucleotides introduced a unique molecular identifier onto each TCR beta cDNA molecule. Each sample yielded at least 3 million CDR3-containing paired-end reads. All of the RNA was converted into first-strand cDNA using the Mint cDNA synthesis kit, with a TRBC-specific oligonucleotide serving as the primer. All cDNA was treated with uracil-DNA glycosylase and then went through a first 18-cycle PCR with the universal primers M1SS and BC2_uni_R. The paper's processing steps were these. For normalization, 1 million high-quality reads were randomly selected from each sample, with every read carrying a distinct molecular identifier. Instead of being binned into consensus sequences, reads that shared molecular identifiers were thrown out. MiTCR, run with a Q25 quality threshold and the strictest error-elimination algorithm, handled CDR3 identification, clonotype clustering and error correction. A nonparametric unseen species model using Euler transformation provided a lower-bound estimate of total TCR beta diversity. TCRdb redid the processing of the public reads, applying fastp at Q25 and MiXCR, and retained in-frame beta chains. Each entry merges the rows of one CDR3 protein and shows their most common DNA and genes. The V and J calls shown here were made by TCRdb, not taken from the authors' results. The sample table holds around 1.7 million distinct CDR3 sequences, of which about 28% were seen once. The top ten clonotypes cover roughly 8% of the sample.

A few counts support this clonotype. This receptor's antigen is unknown. Mismatch with germline at one junction end may stem from a read error. The clonotype comes from a woman aged 30 to 39 in good health. Sequenced material: blood. The rearranged chain carries TRBV7-2 and TRBJ2-7; TRBD2 could be the D gene, as 7 bases match. CDR3 reads: CASSLASGTYSHEQYF. The DNA sequence is given as TGTGCCAGCAGCTTAGCGAGCGGGACATACTCCCACGAGCAGTACTTC.